These T cell receptor beta chains were read from a single sample in a study of sequential checkpoint blockade in melanoma. Profiling relied on immunoSEQ multiplex PCR, and the TCRdb table lists in-frame clones only, not all of them. The profile shows under 20,000 clones, around 75% of them singletons. The sample was CD8+ T cells sorted from blood (inferred from file names), taken from a patient given nivolumab and ipilimumab in sequence. All receptors come from a human donor with melanoma. Each CDR3 is given with its conserved first and last residue. D genes are given only for firm matches. Rows may omit the clone size; those that give it use once, few, many or a size class.

TRBJ1-4	.	17	few	TRBV5-5	TGTGCCAGCAGCTCACTGACAGCCCTTACAACTAATGAAAAACTGTTTTTT	CASSSLTALTTNEKLFF
TRBJ1-1	TRBD1	16	few	TRBV5-4	TGTGCCAGCAGCACCCCCTTGGGACAGGTGAACACTGAAGCTTTCTTT	CASSTPLGQVNTEAFF
TRBJ2-5	.	13	.	TRBV4-3	TGCGCCAGCAGCCAAGCGAGAGGCCAGGGTATGAACTTC	CASSQARGQGMNF
TRBJ1-2	TRBD1	14	.	TRBV27	TGTGCCAGCAGTTCATCTCAGGGGGCCAATGGCTACACCTTC	CASSSSQGANGYTF
TRBJ2-7	.	12	.	TRBV6-5	TGTGCCAGCAGTGATTGGGGGCCCGAGCAGTACTTC	CASSDWGPEQYF
TRBJ2-5	.	13	.	TRBV9	TGTGCCAGCAGCGTAGGCCAGAAAGAGACCCAGTACTTC	CASSVGQKETQYF
TRBJ2-7	TRBD1	15	few	TRBV5-6	TGTGCCAGCATTAAACAGGGGGCTGTGGACTACGAGCAGTACTTC	CASIKQGAVDYEQYF
TRBJ2-1	.	15	once	TRBV13	TGTGCCAGCAGCGGTCAGGGGCCGTCCTACAATGAGCAGTTCTTC	CASSGQGPSYNEQFF
TRBJ2-3	TRBD1	15	.	TRBV27	TGTGCCAGCACCCCGACAGGGGGCCCTTCAGATACGCAGTATTTT	CASTPTGGPSDTQYF
TRBJ2-7	TRBD1	15	.	TRBV7-9	TGTGCCAGCAGCTTATCCCCGGGACAGGCCTACGAGCAGTACTTC	CASSLSPGQAYEQYF
TRBJ1-5	TRBD1	15	.	TRBV6-1	TGTGCCAGCAGCGAGGACAGGGGACGGTATCAGCCCCAGCATTTT	CASSEDRGRYQPQHF
TRBJ2-1	TRBD2	14	few	TRBV28	TGTGCCAGCAGCTCCCAAACGGGACTAGTAGAGCAGTTCTTC	CASSSQTGLVEQFF
TRBJ1-2	.	15	.	TRBV14	TGTGCCAGCAGCCAAGATTTTGCCCCCGCAGATGGCTACACCTTC	CASSQDFAPADGYTF
TRBJ1-4	.	12	.	TRBV11-2	TGTGCCAGCAGCGGGGGCGTTGAAAAACTGTTTTTT	CASSGGVEKLFF
TRBJ1-1	TRBD1	16	.	TRBV7-9	TGTGCCAGCAGCTTAGTGGGGGGGACAGGCGGGACTGAAGCTTTCTTT	CASSLVGGTGGTEAFF
TRBJ1-5	.	16	.	TRBV7-9	TGTGCCAGCAGCGATAGGCGGGGTCCCTCAGAGCAGCCCCAGCATTTT	CASSDRRGPSEQPQHF
TRBJ1-5	.	15	.	TRBV5-8	TGCGCCAGCAGCCAAGATCCGGGTAGCAATCAGCCCCAGCATTTT	CASSQDPGSNQPQHF
TRBJ2-1	TRBD1	15	.	TRBV5-1	TGCGCCAGCAGCTTGACAGGGGGCGCATACAATGAGCAGTTCTTC	CASSLTGGAYNEQFF
TRBJ1-4	.	14	once	TRBV7-9	TGTGCCAGCAGCTTGGCTCCCTCGGGGGAAAAACTGTTTTTT	CASSLAPSGEKLFF
TRBJ1-1	TRBD1	15	.	TRBV7-9	TGTGCCAGCAGCTTAGCCGACAGGGGGGACACTGAAGCTTTCTTT	CASSLADRGDTEAFF
TRBJ2-6	TRBD1	19	.	TRBV5-3	TGTGCCAGAAGCTTGATAACCCTACAGGGGGCTACTGGGGCCAACGTCCTGACTTTC	CARSLITLQGATGANVLTF
TRBJ1-1	.	15	.	TRBV4-1	TGCGCCAGCAGCCAAGATGGAGGGGCAGGGACTGAAGCTTTCTTT	CASSQDGGAGTEAFF
TRBJ2-5	TRBD1	15	.	TRBV11-2	TGTGCCAGCAGTTTGCGACCGGGACAGCAAGAGACCCAGTACTTC	CASSLRPGQQETQYF
TRBJ2-5	TRBD1	18	.	TRBV7-7	TGTGCTAGCAGCTTAGGGGGACAGGGTATCCCTGGGCAAGAGACCCAGTACTTC	CASSLGGQGIPGQETQYF
TRBJ1-2	.	15	.	TRBV6-1	TGTGCCAGCAGTGAAATTTCGACAGGACGGCCTGGCTACACCTTC	CASSEISTGRPGYTF
TRBJ2-7	TRBD1	15	few	TRBV7-9	TGTGCCAGCAGCGGCGCAGGGGGCGATTCCTACGAGCAGTACTTC	CASSGAGGDSYEQYF
TRBJ1-1	TRBD1	15	.	TRBV9	TGTGCCAGCAGCGAGGACAGGGTCCCGAACACTGAAGCTTTCTTT	CASSEDRVPNTEAFF
TRBJ1-5	.	14	.	TRBV9	TGTGCCAGCAGCCGTAACAGGGTGCATCAGCCCCAGCATTTT	CASSRNRVHQPQHF
TRBJ2-3	TRBD2	15	.	TRBV19	TGTGCCAGTAGTCGGCTAGCGGGAGCGTGGGATACGCAGTATTTT	CASSRLAGAWDTQYF
TRBJ2-7	TRBD1	16	.	TRBV28	TGTGCCAGCAGTCCTAACCCCAGGGACAGGGGGTACGAGCAGTACTTC	CASSPNPRDRGYEQYF
TRBJ1-2	TRBD1	14	once	TRBV6-5	TGTGCCAGCAGTGAAGGGGCAGGGGGCTGGGGCTACACCTTC	CASSEGAGGWGYTF
TRBJ2-7	.	14	.	TRBV19	TGTGCCAGTAGTATGATGAGTCCTTACCACGAGCAGTACTTC	CASSMMSPYHEQYF
TRBJ2-7	.	14	.	TRBV9	TGTGCCAGCAGCGTAGAGGACTCTAGGCGCGAGCAGTACTTC	CASSVEDSRREQYF
TRBJ2-5	TRBD1	15	.	TRBV6-5	TGTGCCAGCAGGCCGAACCAGGGGGATTGGGAGACCCAGTACTTC	CASRPNQGDWETQYF
TRBJ2-1	TRBD2	16	.	TRBV9	TGTGCCAGCAGCGGATTAGCGGGAGTGTCCTACAATGAGCAGTTCTTC	CASSGLAGVSYNEQFF
TRBJ1-1	.	12	.	TRBV6-5	TGTGCCAGCAGACGGTGGAACACTGAAGCTTTCTTT	CASRRWNTEAFF
TRBJ2-1	TRBD2	15	.	TRBV7-2	TGTGCCAGCAGCTTAGACGCGGGAGCGTACAATGAGCAGTTCTTC	CASSLDAGAYNEQFF
TRBJ1-1	.	15	.	TRBV7-2	TGTGCCAGCAGCCAAACCTACAGGAGGAACACTGAAGCTTTCTTT	CASSQTYRRNTEAFF